The clone carrying this TCR beta chain turned up a few times. Its target is not known. For sequencing, patients were chosen who had shown expansion of CD8+CD57+ cells by flow cytometry. At blood sampling, none of the patients had yet received therapy. This specimen comes from a study of CD8+CD57+ T cells in acquired aplastic anemia. For the study at large: Sorted CD4+ and CD8+ cells yielded DNA averaging around 3 ug.

Study observations and caveats: Levels of CD8+ Simpson's diversity were not significantly distinct in patients versus controls. Almost 30 shared CD8+ CDR3s appeared highly expressed within patients' immunodominant clones.

The V and J ends lost 5 bases and 8 bases respectively, with 16 bases between them. There are 15 residues in the CDR3. Germline V gene data show CDR1 as LNHDA and CDR2 as SQIVND (reference sequence). Researchers used genomic DNA as the template to profile TCR beta VDJ and CDR3. TCRdb re-analysed the reads in MiXCR, keeping a single row per CDR3 protein. The sample includes 150,000 to 170,000 distinct CDR3 sequences, 40% to 65% of them seen just once. The sample consisted of sorted CD4+, CD8+, or CD8+CD57+ T cells (not recorded which) from PBMCs. The genes are TRBV19 and TRBJ1-6; tentative D call: TRBD1 (5 bases). The TCR sequence derives from a human donor with aplastic anemia. The CDR3 spells CASSLRDGLYSPLHF. The CDR3 DNA sequence: TGTGCCAGTAGTCTCCGGGACGGACTATATTCACCCCTCCACTTT.